This entry lists 16 T cell receptor beta chains sequenced from one sample in a study of long-term antiretroviral therapy in people with HIV (dated by TCRdb to the early 2020s). The immunoSEQ hsTCRB v3.0 assay was used at survey level resolution to sequence the TRB variable region. TCRdb carries this immuneACCESS record with in-frame sequences only. Its versions omit some clonotypes, under half of them owing to an unresolved V gene in the studies checked, with the rest unexplained. Here the sample has about 15,000 clones; 91% occur a single time. Approximately 8.7% of the sample lies in the top ten. Sequencing was performed on unsorted PBMCs, taken 0.3 years after starting antiretroviral therapy. These receptors originate from a man aged 60 to 75 with HIV.

V usage is TRBV13 and J usage is TRBJ1-3; D is possibly TRBD1 (5 bases). From germline, CDR1 is PRHDT and CDR2 FYEKMQ (reference sequence). Trimming removed 0 bases from V and 1 base from J, with 10 bases in between. CDR3 length equals 16 residues. CDR3 bases: TGTGCCAGCAGCTTAGGTTGGGGGAGGTCTGGAAACACCATATATTTT. This codes for CASSLGWGRSGNTIYF.

The chain employs TRBV5-8 and TRBJ2-1, with 9 positions matching TRBD1. The CDR3 spans 18 residues. Trimming at V came to 1 base and at J to 7 bases, leaving 15 bases not matched to a gene. CDR1 SGHTS and CDR2 YDEGEE come from the germline V gene. Written as DNA, the CDR3 is TGTGCCAGCAGCTTGTACAGGGGGCGGCTCGTACCGATAAATGAGCAGTTCTTC. It specifies CASSLYRGRLVPINEQFF.

In regard to this clone: One end of the junction does not line up with germline, which may come from a read error. The rearrangement uses TRBV7-9 and TRBJ1-2; possibly TRBD1 for D (5 bases). The CDR3 spans 11 residues. Germline V gene data show CDR1 as SEHNR and CDR2 as FQNEAQ (reference sequence). The CDR3 sequence is CASSHFQGFHF. In DNA, the CDR3 is TGTGCCAGCAGCCATTTCCAGGGATTCCACTTC.

The genes are TRBV5-1 and TRBJ2-2, with D perhaps matching TRBD1 or TRBD2 (6 bases each). V lost 2 bases and J lost 2, with 10 bases in between. Germline V gene data show CDR1 as SGHRS and CDR2 as YFSETQ. There are 15 residues in the CDR3. This CDR3 reads CASSLRGDNTGELFF. DNA for the CDR3: TGCGCCAGCAGCTTAAGGGGGGATAACACCGGGGAGCTGTTTTTT.

V usage is TRBV9 and J usage is TRBJ2-3, with 12 positions matching TRBD2. V was clipped by 3 bases and J by 8 bases; unmatched bases: 10. Per the germline V gene, CDR1 is SGDLS and CDR2 is YYNGEE. The CDR3 totals 16 residues. The CDR3: CASSDSSGRGPPTQYF. The CDR3 DNA is TGTGCCAGCAGCGACTCTAGCGGGAGGGGCCCTCCTACGCAGTATTTT.

The J gene is TRBJ2-5, the V gene TRBV5-5; 11 nucleotides agree with TRBD2. This CDR3 is 17 amino acids long. The V segment lost 2 bases and the J segment 5 bases; nucleotides outside the gene matches: 11. Per the germline V gene, CDR1 is SGHKS and CDR2 is YYEKEE (reference sequence). The CDR3 protein is CASSFLAGGAPGETQYF. Written as DNA, the CDR3 is TGTGCCAGCAGCTTTCTAGCGGGGGGCGCCCCCGGGGAGACCCAGTACTTC.

The V gene is TRBV9, the J gene TRBJ1-1; D remains unclear. Germline lookup yields CDR1 SGDLS and CDR2 YYNGEE. V lost 0 bases and J lost 0, with 9 bases in between. The CDR3 has 15 residues. CDR3: CASSVGGGVNTEAFF. In DNA, the CDR3 is TGTGCCAGCAGCGTAGGCGGCGGGGTGAACACTGAAGCTTTCTTT.

The V gene is TRBV7-3, the J gene TRBJ1-2; D may be TRBD1 (6 bases). The CDR3 consists of 13 residues. Germline V gene sequence: CDR1 SGHTA, CDR2 FQGTGA. The V end was cut by 1 base, the J end by 8 bases, with 11 bases between. The chain's CDR3 is CASSLNRVDGYTF. The CDR3 DNA reads as TGTGCCAGCAGCTTAAACAGGGTAGACGGCTACACCTTC.

The J gene is TRBJ2-7, the V gene TRBV18; perhaps TRBD2 as D (6 bases). Germline-derived CDR1 and CDR2 are KGHSH and LQKENI. Deletions cut 2 bases from V and 2 bases from J, with 13 bases between. The CDR3 sequence is 15 residues long. The CDR3 nucleotides are TGTGCCAGCTCACCAGCTAGCGTTATAACCTACGAGCAGTACTTC. This encodes CASSPASVITYEQYF.

The chain couples TRBV15 to TRBJ1-2, with 7 bases lining up with TRBD1. Germline V gene data show CDR1 as LNHNV and CDR2 as YYDKDF (reference sequence). V shed 6 bases and J 4 bases; nucleotides not matched to a gene: 11. The length of the CDR3 is 15 residues. As DNA, the CDR3 is TGTGCCACCAGTCCCGGGGGGACAGCCCTCTATGGCTACACCTTC. Amino acid sequence: CATSPGGTALYGYTF.

This clone occurred once. Mismatch with germline at one junction end may stem from a read error. This chain connects TRBV5-5 to TRBJ1-2, with a tentative D call TRBD1 (6 bases). Germline-derived CDR1 and CDR2 are SGHKS and YYEKEE (reference sequence). The CDR3 covers 17 residues. DNA of the CDR3: TGTGCCAGCACCTTGGGGCTTAGGGCAGGGGATAACTATGGCTACACCTTC. Its translation: CASTLGLRAGDNYGYTF.

The count of this clone is one. This chain joins TRBV19 and TRBJ1-5, with D possibly matching TRBD1 (5 bases). Germline V gene lookup returns CDR1 LNHDA and CDR2 SQIVND (reference sequence). The V gene lost 1 base and the J gene lost 3 bases, with 16 bases spanning the gap. The CDR3 has 17 residues. CDR3 region: CASSIGAGRAANQPQHF. In DNA form, the CDR3 reads TGTGCCAGTAGTATAGGTGCTGGCAGGGCGGCCAATCAGCCCCAGCATTTT.

The rearrangement uses TRBV11-3 and TRBJ2-1, with 15 bases aligning to TRBD2. This CDR3 region has 18 residues. Losses at the gene ends were 5 bases for V and 9 bases for J; bases not matched to a gene: 14. Germline lookup yields CDR1 SGHNT and CDR2 YENEEA. The CDR3 loop is CASSLGLAGGRRFSEQFF. The CDR3 DNA sequence: TGTGCCAGCAGCCTTGGACTAGCGGGGGGGCGAAGGTTTTCTGAGCAGTTCTTC. The complete variable domain, with remaining parts taken from reference TRBV11-3 and TRBJ2-1, reads EAGVVQSPRYKIIEKKQPVAFWCNPISGHNTLYWYLQNLGQGPELLIRYENEEAVDDSQLPKDRFSAERLKGVDSTLKIQPAELGDSAVYLCASSLGLAGGRRFSEQFFGPGTRLTVL.

V usage is TRBV19 and J usage is TRBJ2-3; D assignment may be TRBD1 or TRBD2 (5 bases each). This CDR3 is built from 14 residues. Trimming left V 8 bases short and J 0 bases short, with 12 bases between. CDR1 LNHDA and CDR2 SQIVND come from the germline V gene (reference sequence). CDR3: CASRRDPSTDTQYF. The CDR3 region has the DNA TGTGCCAGTCGTCGGGACCCCAGCACAGATACGCAGTATTTT.

The rearrangement links TRBV11-3 to TRBJ2-3, with a possible D match to TRBD2 (6 bases). The V and J ends lost 5 bases and 0 bases respectively, with 12 bases between them. Germline CDR1 SGHNT, CDR2 YENEEA. The CDR3 has 15 amino acids. The chain's CDR3 is CASSQRGYSTDTQYF. Here the CDR3 DNA reads TGTGCCAGCAGCCAACGGGGGTATAGCACAGATACGCAGTATTTT.

This clone is a singleton in its sample. This chain uses TRBV15 with TRBJ2-7; no clear D gene. Trimming pared 0 bases from V and 2 bases from J, leaving 11 bases between. The CDR3 runs 15 residues. Germline V gives CDR1 LNHNV, CDR2 YYDKDF (reference sequence). CDR3 sequence: CATSREGKGTYEQYF. As DNA, the CDR3 is TGTGCCACCAGCAGAGAAGGTAAAGGGACCTACGAGCAGTACTTC.